Sequencing of this TCR beta chain was carried out in a study of blood T cell repertoires in COVID-19. Study-wide context: COVID-19 samples from acute and convalescent phases originated in the United States, Italy and Spain. T cells, B-cell-depleted T cells, or PBMCs supplied cDNA or gDNA.

In the original analysis: Estimation of nucleated cell counts was performed using reference gene primer amplification. TCRdb keeps only in-frame clones here, not all; method: immunoSEQ multiplex PCR. The V and J calls and clone size are taken from that table; D and trimming were inferred from the DNA. The repertoire has around 190,000 clones, under 80% of them found once; the top ten carry roughly a sixth. The participants were between about 18 and 90 years old and came from some 23 US areas. Trimming took 3 bases from V and 8 from J, leaving 13 bases between them. CDR3 length: 13 amino acids. CDR1 MNHNS and CDR2 SASEGT come from the germline V gene.

This clonotype was sampled from a woman in her 50s with acute COVID-19. The sample comprised PBMCs or T cells enriched from blood (not recorded which). V is TRBV6-1 and J is TRBJ1-2; D perhaps matches TRBD1 (5 bases). CDR3 residues: CASSDEGLRGYTF. The CDR3 nucleotides read TGTGCCAGCAGTGATGAGGGACTTAGAGGCTACACCTTC.